This is a list of T cell receptor beta chains from one sample in a study of T cell responses to AZD1222 COVID-19 vaccine. Clones were sequenced by immunoSEQ multiplex PCR, and TCRdb holds only the in-frame ones, with some missing. The sample has some 56,000 clones; roughly 89% are singletons. Here the sequenced sample was peripheral blood, taken 28 days after the second AZD1222 dose. These receptors originate from an adult who received the AZD1222 COVID-19 vaccine. Both conserved end residues are part of each CDR3. A D gene is named only where the DNA matches it firmly. Only part of the rows carry a size: once, few, many, or a class if the clone is expanded.

length	V	size	J	D	DNA	CDR3
15	TRBV3-1/TRBV3-2	-	TRBJ2-7	TRBD1	TGTGCCAGCAGCCCCTACCCGGGACAGGGATCCGAGCAGTACTTC	CASSPYPGQGSEQYF
16	TRBV5-1	few	TRBJ1-1	-	TGCGCCAGCAGCGGAGGAACGAGTTCGTGGGACACTGAAGCTTTCTTT	CASSGGTSSWDTEAFF
16	TRBV29-1	-	TRBJ2-5	TRBD2	TGCAGCGTTGAGGGGGGTAGCGGGGGAACGAGGGAGACCCAGTACTTC	CSVEGGSGGTRETQYF
17	TRBV19	-	TRBJ2-7	TRBD2	TGTGCCAGTTCCCCTACACCGGGACTAGCGGGATCCTACGAGCAGTACTTC	CASSPTPGLAGSYEQYF
15	TRBV11-2	once	TRBJ1-5	-	TGTGCCAGCAGCTTAGATCAAACCCCAAATCAGCCCCAGCATTTT	CASSLDQTPNQPQHF
13	TRBV12-3/TRBV12-4	-	TRBJ2-5	-	TGTGCCAGCAGTCGACAGATTCAAGAGACCCAGTACTTC	CASSRQIQETQYF
14	TRBV5-5	-	TRBJ2-2	-	TGTGCCAGCAGCACAAGATGGAACACCGGGGAGCTGTTTTTT	CASSTRWNTGELFF
13	TRBV7-6	-	TRBJ2-7	-	TGTGCCAGCAGCCGAACCTCAGGCTACGAGCAGTACTTC	CASSRTSGYEQYF
17	TRBV5-6	-	TRBJ2-3	-	TGTGCCAGCAGCTTGGGGAGTTCGGGGCGGCCCACAGATACGCAGTATTTT	CASSLGSSGRPTDTQYF
19	TRBV3-1/TRBV3-2	-	TRBJ2-3	TRBD2	TGTGCCAGCAGCCTCCTAGGGACTAGCGGGAGGGGAACCACAGATACGCAGTATTTT	CASSLLGTSGRGTTDTQYF
12	TRBV6-5	-	TRBJ2-7	-	TGTGCCAGCAAAGGAGCCTCCTACGAGCAGTACTTC	CASKGASYEQYF
16	TRBV7-3	few	TRBJ2-1	-	TGTGCCAGCAGCCCACCGGGAGCAGGTAGTTGGAGTGAGCAGTTCTTC	CASSPPGAGSWSEQFF
14	TRBV12-5	-	TRBJ1-1	TRBD1	TGTGCTAGTGGTTTGGTACAGGGGATCACTGAAGCTTTCTTT	CASGLVQGITEAFF
14	TRBV7-7	-	TRBJ2-5	-	TGTGCCAGCAGCTTAGCGGGAGTCCAAGAGACCCAGTACTTC	CASSLAGVQETQYF
15	TRBV3-1/TRBV3-2	-	TRBJ1-1	-	TGTGCCAGCAGCCGCCGAACAGGGCCGAACACTGAAGCTTTCTTT	CASSRRTGPNTEAFF
17	TRBV5-3	-	TRBJ1-5	-	TGTGCCAGAAAGAACCGGCGGTGCCCATCAAGCAATCAGCCCCAGCATTTT	CARKNRRCPSSNQPQHF
11	TRBV19	-	TRBJ2-7	-	TGTGCCAGCACGGATTCCTACGAGCAGTACTTC	CASTDSYEQYF